This TCR beta chain was documented in a study of blood T cells in healthy people across ages. Combining a sample-barcoded 5' primer with a J-beta primer mix, a second PCR ran for roughly 6 to 12 cycles. Using its own MiXCR run on the 5' RACE reads, TCRdb lists one record per CDR3 protein. This sample has around 1.5 million distinct CDR3 sequences; 40% to 50% occur once, and the top ten carry 7% to 9%. Collection of around 10 milliliters of peripheral blood was performed for each donor. Whole-study findings and limits: Percentage of naive T cells showed a strong correlation with TCR beta diversity.

Trimming shortened V by 7 bases and J by 1 base, and 10 bases separated the two germline ends. CDR1 is SQVTM, CDR2 ANQGSEA, per germline. The CDR3 runs 12 residues. Remarks on this clonotype: Its antigen is as yet unknown.

The chain carries TRBV29-1 and TRBJ2-5; no reliable D call. Input material: blood. This receptor was taken from a woman aged 18-29 years in good health. CDR3 nucleotides: TGCAGCGCTGAGAACAGCCAAGAGACCCAGTACTTC. As protein: CSAENSQETQYF.